The sequence of this T cell receptor beta chain was determined in a study of read filtering for tumor transcriptome and immune sequencing. Background on the study: Roughly 8 patients were R-ISS I, 16 were R-ISS II, 6 or 7 were R-ISS III. RNA-seq yielded only roughly 80 to 1,300 TCR reads, IR-seq about 4 to 10.27 million.

Germline values: CDR1 MNHEY, CDR2 SMNVEV (reference sequence). The CDR3 has 15 amino acids. Study observations and caveats: RNA-seq captured clonotypes less deeply and reliably than IR-seq.

This library used about 360 ng RNA and molecular barcoded adaptors spanning alpha/delta and beta/gamma chains. From the reads, TCRdb called clonotypes with MiXCR, one entry per CDR3 protein. This table holds 30,000 to 45,000 distinct CDR3 sequences, over 11% found once. This clonotype came up many times. Its antigen is undetermined. Compared with germline, one end of the junction differs, possibly owing to a read error. Sequenced material: a population of CD138-negative cells sorted from bone marrow. The chain recombines TRBV27 with TRBJ1-1; D may be TRBD1 (5 bases). The sequence came from a donor over 35 with multiple myeloma. The CDR3 coding sequence is TGTACCAGCAGTTTATTAGGGCTGGGGGACACTGAAGCTTTCTTT. Its translation is CTSSLLGLGDTEAFF.